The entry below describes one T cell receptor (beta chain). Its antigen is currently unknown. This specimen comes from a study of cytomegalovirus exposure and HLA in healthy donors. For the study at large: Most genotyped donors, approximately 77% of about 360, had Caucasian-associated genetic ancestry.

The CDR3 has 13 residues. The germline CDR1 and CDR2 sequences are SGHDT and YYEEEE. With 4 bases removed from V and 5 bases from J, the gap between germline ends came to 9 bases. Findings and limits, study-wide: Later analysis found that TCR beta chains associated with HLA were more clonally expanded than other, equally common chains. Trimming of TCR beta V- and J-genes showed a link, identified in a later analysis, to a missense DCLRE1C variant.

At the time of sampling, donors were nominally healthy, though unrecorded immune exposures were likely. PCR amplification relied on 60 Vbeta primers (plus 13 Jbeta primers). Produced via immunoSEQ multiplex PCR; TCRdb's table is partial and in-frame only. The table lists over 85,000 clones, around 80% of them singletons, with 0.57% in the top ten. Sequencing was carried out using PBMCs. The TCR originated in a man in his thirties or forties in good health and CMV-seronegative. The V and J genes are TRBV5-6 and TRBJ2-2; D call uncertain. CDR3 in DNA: TGTGCCAGCAGCCCAGTAAGAACCGGGGAGCTGTTTTTT. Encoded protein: CASSPVRTGELFF. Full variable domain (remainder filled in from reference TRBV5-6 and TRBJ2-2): DAGVTQSPTHLIKTRGQQVTLRCSPKSGHDTVSWYQQALGQGPQFIFQYYEEEERQRGNFPDRFSGHQFPNYSSELNVNALLLGDSALYLCASSPVRTGELFFGEGSRLTVL.